These 11 T cell receptor beta chains were all obtained from the same sample, sequenced in a study of glioma-infiltrating T cells. Using RNA template, CDR3s of TCR alpha and beta were amplified with iRepertoire arm-PCR. Using its own MiXCR run on the multiplex PCR reads, TCRdb lists one record per CDR3 protein. The table shows 95,000 to 110,000 distinct CDR3 sequences, with 25% to 30% occurring only once. Sequenced material: glioma tissue, nonneoplastic brain tissue, or PBMCs (not recorded which). These TCRs come from a human donor with low-grade glioma or glioblastoma, undergoing nonglioma brain surgery, or in good health (not recorded which).

This clonotype was found many times. This sequence joins TRBV27 and TRBJ1-5, with D uncertain. In germline, CDR1 is MNHEY, CDR2 SMNVEV (reference sequence). Trimming removed 2 bases at V and 4 bases at J, with 12 bases between. The CDR3 runs 15 residues. CDR3 sequence: CASSLLGNLNQPQHF. CDR3 nucleotide sequence: TGTGCCAGCAGTTTACTAGGGAATCTAAATCAGCCCCAGCATTTT.

In regard to this clonotype: A much more abundant neighbour one base away suggests this may be a read error. The V call is TRBV28, the J call TRBJ1-1, with 8 bases aligning to TRBD1. This CDR3 contains 15 residues. Germline lookup yields CDR1 MDHEN and CDR2 SYDVKM. V shed 7 bases and J 1 base; nucleotides not matched to a gene: 8. CDR3 sequence reads: CASTGAGGQNTEAFF. In DNA, the CDR3 is TGTGCCAGCACAGGGGCAGGGGGCCAGAACACTGAAGCTTTCTTT.

The chain carries TRBV4-2 and TRBJ2-3; D is undetermined. Per the germline V gene, CDR1 is LGHNA and CDR2 is YNFKEQ. The CDR3 runs to 12 residues. V dropped 8 bases and J dropped 9 bases, with 15 bases sitting between them. The CDR3 nucleotides are TGTGCCAGCCAAGTCCTATCGGACACGCAGTATTTT. This codes for CASQVLSDTQYF.

As to this clonotype: This may be a read error, as it is one base from a much larger clone. Since no conserved phenylalanine or tryptophan closes the CDR3, a read error is the likely cause. V usage is TRBV29-1 and J usage is TRBJ2-1; D uncertain. Trimming cost V 4 bases and J 8 bases, with 12 bases left between them. The CDR3 contains 12 residues. The germline gives CDR1 SQVTM, CDR2 ANQGSEA. CDR3: CSVAKGSDEQFC. CDR3 nucleotide sequence: TGCAGCGTTGCAAAAGGTTCCGATGAGCAGTTCTGC.

This clonotype was detected ten times or more. The rearrangement joins TRBV7-8 to TRBJ2-1, with 14 bases aligning to TRBD2. The V segment lost 5 bases and the J segment 4 bases; nucleotides outside the gene matches: 7. Germline V lookup: CDR1 SGHVS, CDR2 FQNEAQ. The CDR3 is 17 residues long. The CDR3 bases are TGTGCCAGCAGCCCGCGGACTAGCGGGGGGCCATACAATGAGCAGTTCTTC. Translating it yields CASSPRTSGGPYNEQFF.

To note about this clonotype: The junction and the germline gene differ at one end; a read error may be behind it. The chain has TRBV7-2 and TRBJ1-1, with a tentative D call TRBD1 (6 bases). From germline, CDR1 is SGHTA and CDR2 FQGNSA. The CDR3 is made up of 15 amino acids. The CDR3 is CASSSGQNLNTKAFF. The CDR3, as DNA: TGTGCCAGCAGCTCAGGACAGAATTTGAACACTAAAGCTTTCTTT.

The chain is built from TRBV7-8 and TRBJ2-5, with 7 bases lining up with TRBD2. J gave up 2 bases and V 4 bases, and 7 bases lay outside the gene matches. CDR3 size: 15 residues. Germline CDR1 and CDR2: SGHVS and FQNEAQ. CDR3 DNA: TGTGCCAGCAGCTCCCAAAGGGGAGGGCAAGAGACCCAGTACTTC. This gives the protein CASSSQRGGQETQYF.

This clonotype was recorded many times. The V gene is TRBV2, the J gene TRBJ1-1; 9 positions match TRBD1. After removal of 0 bases from V and 1 base from J, the junction contained 6 bases not matched to a gene. This CDR3 has 17 amino acids. CDR1 SNHLY and CDR2 FYNNEI come from the germline V gene. The CDR3, as DNA: TGTGCCAGCAGTGAAGCTGACAGGGGGGGAGGGAACACTGAAGCTTTCTTT. Translation: CASSEADRGGGNTEAFF.

The V gene is TRBV5-6, the J gene TRBJ2-3; D may match TRBD1 or TRBD2 (5 bases each). This CDR3 has 15 residues. Trimming stripped 2 bases from V and 4 bases from J, with 14 bases between. Germline-derived CDR1 and CDR2 are SGHDT and YYEEEE. CDR3 coding DNA: TGTGCCAGCAGCTTTAATTCTCTGGGGGCAGATACGCAGTATTTT. It yields the protein CASSFNSLGADTQYF.

As concerns this clonotype: A single base separates this from a much larger clone, so it may be a read error. The rearrangement joins TRBV12-3 or TRBV12-4 to TRBJ1-1; the D is unclear. CDR3 size: 13 residues. Trimming pared 8 bases from V and 0 bases from J, leaving 10 bases between. The CDR3 region has the DNA TGTGCCAGCTGCTATACCATGAACACTGAAGCTTTCTTT. Translated, it gives CASCYTMNTEAFF.

The J gene is TRBJ2-1, the V gene TRBV3-1, with TRBD1 matching 7 bases. Germline CDR1 and CDR2: LGHDT and YNNKEL (reference sequence). The V gene end was trimmed by 7 bases and the J gene end by 1 base; junction bases not matched to a gene: 7. This CDR3 is 15 amino acids long. The CDR3 protein is CASTYGTVSYNEQFF. CDR3 sequence (DNA): TGTGCCAGCACCTATGGGACAGTTTCCTACAATGAGCAGTTCTTC.